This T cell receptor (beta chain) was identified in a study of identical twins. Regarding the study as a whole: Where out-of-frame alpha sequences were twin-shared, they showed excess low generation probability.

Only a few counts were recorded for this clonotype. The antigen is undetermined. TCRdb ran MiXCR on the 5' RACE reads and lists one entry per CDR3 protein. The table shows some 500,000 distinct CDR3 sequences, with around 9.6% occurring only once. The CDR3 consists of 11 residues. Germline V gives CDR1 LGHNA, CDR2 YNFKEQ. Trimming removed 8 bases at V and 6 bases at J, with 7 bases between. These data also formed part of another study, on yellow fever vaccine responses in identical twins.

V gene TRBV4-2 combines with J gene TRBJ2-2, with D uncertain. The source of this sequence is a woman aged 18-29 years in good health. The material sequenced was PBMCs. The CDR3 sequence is CASGSAGELFF. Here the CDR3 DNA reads TGTGCCAGCGGGTCAGCCGGGGAGCTGTTTTTT.